The 18 T cell receptor beta chains below were found in one sample sequenced in a study of blood T cell repertoires in COVID-19. TCRdb's table, derived via immunoSEQ multiplex PCR, lists solely in-frame clones and lacks some. The sample includes fewer than 80,000 clones, around nine tenths seen only once; the top ten take approximately 6.2%. Sequencing was done on a sample of peripheral blood. Every receptor here comes from a human donor in a cohort sampled during active COVID-19.

A few counts support this clone. The gene calls are TRBV27 and TRBJ1-2; D is undetermined. The CDR3 totals 13 residues. With 8 bases removed from V and 4 bases from J, the gap between germline ends came to 14 bases. CDR1 MNHEY and CDR2 SMNVEV come from the germline V gene (reference sequence). CDR3 coding DNA: TGTGCCAGCGGCCCGAGGAACCGCTATGGCTACACCTTC. Encoded protein: CASGPRNRYGYTF.

This chain uses TRBV7-2 with TRBJ2-2; TRBD2 matches at 10 bases. Germline CDR1 is SGHTA and CDR2 is FQGNSA. The length of the CDR3 is 15 residues. J gave up 4 bases and V 5 bases, and 4 bases lay outside the gene matches. In nucleotides, the CDR3 is TGTGCCAGCAGCCCCGGGACTAGCGCCACCGGGGAGCTGTTTTTT. This codes for CASSPGTSATGELFF.

Turning to this clone: The junction departs from germline at one end; a sequencing error may be responsible. The rearrangement joins TRBV4-1 to TRBJ1-2; D not resolved. The CDR3 sequence is 16 residues long. Per the germline V gene, CDR1 is MGHRA and CDR2 is YSYEKL. CDR3 DNA sequence: TGCGCCAGCAGCCAACGGAAGGTGCCTTTGGGCTATGGCCACACCTTC. It codes for CASSQRKVPLGYGHTF.

V and J are TRBV6-6 and TRBJ1-1; D is ambiguous. Trimming shortened V by 2 bases and J by 0 bases, and 4 bases separated the two germline ends. Looked up from germline, CDR1 is MNHNY and CDR2 is SVGAGI (reference sequence). CDR3 length: 13 residues. CDR3 in amino acids: CASSYEVNTEAFF. The CDR3 nucleotides are TGTGCCAGCAGTTACGAGGTGAACACTGAAGCTTTCTTT.

V usage is TRBV2 and J usage is TRBJ2-1, with 8 bases fitting TRBD2. In germline, CDR1 is SNHLY, CDR2 FYNNEI. V dropped 7 bases and J dropped 3; count of bases not matched to a gene: 5. The CDR3 runs 14 residues. CDR3 loop: CASTRSGVYNEQFF. Written as DNA, the CDR3 is TGTGCCAGCACTCGTAGCGGGGTCTACAATGAGCAGTTCTTC.

V and J are TRBV9 and TRBJ2-3, with D perhaps matching TRBD2 (6 bases). Per germline, CDR1 SGDLS and CDR2 YYNGEE. This CDR3 comprises 16 residues. The V and J ends lost 4 bases and 2 bases respectively, with 17 bases between them. CDR3 sequence reads: CASSKVGSGVTDTQYF. CDR3 DNA: TGTGCCAGCAGCAAGGTCGGGAGCGGTGTCACAGATACGCAGTATTTT.

For the CDR3, the DNA is TGTGCCAGCAGTTCACAGGGCCGCGAACAGCCCCAGCATTTT. Translation: CASSSQGREQPQHF. The V call is TRBV6-6, the J call TRBJ1-5; the D gene is possibly TRBD1 (6 bases). The germline V gene encodes CDR1 MNHNY and CDR2 SVGAGI (reference sequence). The CDR3 length is 14 residues. V lost 4 bases, J lost 7 bases, and 14 bases lay in between.

This sequence joins TRBV10-3 and TRBJ2-5; D call uncertain. The CDR3 sequence is 13 residues long. The germline V gene has CDR1 ENHRY and CDR2 SYGVKD. The V end lost 6 bases, the J end lost 4 bases, and 12 bases lay between the germline ends. The CDR3 region has the DNA TGTGCCATCAGGGTCTCCCCCGGAGAGACCCAGTACTTC. Its translation is CAIRVSPGETQYF.

The chain combines TRBV3-1 (or the pseudogene TRBV3-2) with TRBJ2-7; D is unresolved. Germline values: CDR1 LGHDT, CDR2 YNNKEL (reference sequence). CDR3 length: 13 residues. V was shortened by 0 bases and J by 0 bases, with 3 bases between the two germline ends. This CDR3 is CASSQDNSYEQYF. CDR3 nucleotides: TGTGCCAGCAGCCAAGATAACTCCTACGAGCAGTACTTC.

In nucleotides, the CDR3 is TGCGCCAGCAGCCACCCCGGGACAGGGGTAGAAGCTTTCTTT. Its translation: CASSHPGTGVEAFF. V is TRBV4-1 and J is TRBJ1-1; 10 nucleotides align to TRBD1. This CDR3 is built from 14 residues. Germline-derived CDR1 and CDR2 are MGHRA and YSYEKL. V dropped 3 bases and J dropped 8; count of bases not matched to a gene: 6.

V usage is TRBV2 and J usage is TRBJ1-5; D gene unclear. The CDR3 spans 14 residues. Looked up from germline, CDR1 is SNHLY and CDR2 is FYNNEI. Trimming removed 1 base at V and 10 bases at J, with 14 bases between. The CDR3, as DNA: TGTGCCAGCAGTGAAGGTAGTGCCATGATACCCCAGCATTTT. It specifies CASSEGSAMIPQHF.

The gene calls are TRBV28 and TRBJ1-5; 8 bases align to TRBD1. The CDR3 covers 16 residues. Germline CDR1 MDHEN, CDR2 SYDVKM. V shed 2 bases and J 5 bases; nucleotides not matched to a gene: 8. Here the CDR3 reads CASSLIGGQAYQPQHF. The CDR3 DNA reads as TGTGCCAGCAGTTTAATTGGGGGACAGGCCTATCAGCCCCAGCATTTT.

The chain recombines TRBV7-8 with TRBJ2-1, with a tentative D call TRBD2 (7 bases). The ends were cut back, 4 bases at V and 9 bases at J, with 16 bases in the middle. The germline gives CDR1 SGHVS, CDR2 FQNEAQ. The CDR3 sequence is 14 residues long. The CDR3 coding sequence is TGTGCCAGCAGCTCAGGTGGACTAGGGGGTGAGCAGTTCTTC. Protein sequence: CASSSGGLGGEQFF.

The V call is TRBV27, the J call TRBJ2-3, with D possibly TRBD2 on 5 matching bases. Trimming left V 2 bases short and J 7 bases short, with 10 bases between. In germline, CDR1 is MNHEY, CDR2 SMNVEV (reference sequence). The CDR3 totals 13 residues. The CDR3 reads CASSLRRTNTQYF. CDR3 coding DNA: TGTGCCAGCAGTTTAAGGAGGACCAATACGCAGTATTTT.

This chain uses TRBV2 with TRBJ2-7, with 9 nucleotides matching TRBD1. Losses at the gene ends were 5 bases for V and 6 bases for J; bases not matched to a gene: 8. Germline assignment: CDR1 SNHLY and CDR2 FYNNEI. The CDR3 covers 14 residues. The CDR3 spells CASSLLDRGGEQYF. The DNA for the CDR3 is TGTGCCAGCAGTCTCCTGGACAGGGGAGGCGAGCAGTACTTC.

V and J are TRBV11-2 and TRBJ1-1; 9 nucleotides align to TRBD1. With V trimmed by 8 bases and J by 4 bases, 2 bases remained unmatched. Germline CDR1 reads SGHAT; CDR2 reads FQNNGV. The CDR3 extends over 12 amino acids. The DNA for the CDR3 is TGTGCCAGCGGGACAGGGATCACTGAAGCTTTCTTT. Protein sequence: CASGTGITEAFF.

The V call is TRBV24-1, the J call TRBJ1-2, with D perhaps matching TRBD1 (5 bases). Per the germline V gene, CDR1 is KGHDR and CDR2 is SFDVKD. V shed 3 bases and J shed 10 bases, with 8 bases lying between them. This CDR3 region has 11 residues. The CDR3 nucleotides are TGTGCCACCAGTGATGGCAGGGTCTACACCTTC. The encoded protein is CATSDGRVYTF.

V and J are TRBV6-2 or TRBV6-3 and TRBJ1-2; D is ambiguous. The CDR3 is made up of 13 amino acids. Germline values: CDR1 MNHEY, CDR2 SVGEGT. Trimming removed 4 bases at V and 2 bases at J, with 8 bases between. CDR3 loop: CASSFPGNYGYTF. Here the CDR3 DNA reads TGTGCCAGCAGTTTTCCGGGGAACTATGGCTACACCTTC.